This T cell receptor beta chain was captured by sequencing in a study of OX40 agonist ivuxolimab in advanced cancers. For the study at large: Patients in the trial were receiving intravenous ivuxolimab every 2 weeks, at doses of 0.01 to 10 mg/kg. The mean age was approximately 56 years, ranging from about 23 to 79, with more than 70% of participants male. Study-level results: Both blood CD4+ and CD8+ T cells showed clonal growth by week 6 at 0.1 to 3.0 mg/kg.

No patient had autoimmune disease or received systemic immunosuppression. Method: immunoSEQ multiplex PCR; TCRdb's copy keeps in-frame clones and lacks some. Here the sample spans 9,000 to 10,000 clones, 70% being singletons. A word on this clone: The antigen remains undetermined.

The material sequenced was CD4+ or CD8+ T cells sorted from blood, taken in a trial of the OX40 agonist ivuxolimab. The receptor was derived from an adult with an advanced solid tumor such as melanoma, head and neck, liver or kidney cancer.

The DNA for the CDR3 is TGTGCCAGCAGGTCGGGGGACTCCTACGAGCAGTACTTC. Translation: CASRSGDSYEQYF. The chain recombines TRBV27 with TRBJ2-7; D might be TRBD2 (6 bases). Trimming shortened V by 6 bases and J by 0 bases, and 9 bases separated the two germline ends. CDR1 MNHEY and CDR2 SMNVEV come from the germline V gene (reference sequence). This CDR3 has 13 residues.